The rows below give T cell receptor beta chains drawn from one sample of a study of T cells in Graves' hyperthyroidism and ophthalmopathy. Using its own MiXCR run on the multiplex PCR reads, TCRdb lists one record per CDR3 protein. The sample contains hundreds of thousands of distinct CDR3 sequences, 30% to 40% of which appear only once. Sequencing used blood. The receptor source for this set is a woman aged 40 to 50 with Graves' hyperthyroidism. The conserved cysteine and the conserved F or W are not part of the CDR3 here. A D gene is named only where the DNA matches it firmly.

j_call v_call d_call cdr3_aa
TRBJ2-7 TRBV12-3/TRBV12-4 - ASTFGRGGEQY
TRBJ2-7 TRBV11-2 - ASSFEAAATYERY
TRBJ2-5 TRBV7-3 - ASSLTGQSQETQY
TRBJ2-2 TRBV7-7 - ASSLAFGSGELF
TRBJ1-2 TRBV2 - ASSEVTEGYGYT
TRBJ1-5 TRBV12-3/TRBV12-4 TRBD1 ASSSWDRGRPQH
TRBJ1-3 TRBV5-4 - ASSRGGPSGNTIY
TRBJ1-2 TRBV4-1 TRBD1 ASSQEGTGIGYT
TRBJ1-5 TRBV20-1 - SARDPNSPQH
TRBJ1-1 TRBV5-6 - ASSSSRTGRTEAF
TRBJ2-4 TRBV7-2 - ASRLQGGDIQY
TRBJ1-2 TRBV7-6 TRBD1 ASSPGQLNGYT
TRBJ2-7 TRBV20-1 TRBD1 SARDGTGDPYGQY
TRBJ1-2 TRBV10-3 - ATRLAGPEHGYT
TRBJ1-1 TRBV6-2/TRBV6-3 - ASSDPPRSRTEAF
TRBJ2-1 TRBV14 - ASRSTGQYNEQF
TRBJ1-5 TRBV14 - ASTVSNQPQH
TRBJ2-7 TRBV6-1 TRBD2 ASRPRWLAGGRRYEQY
TRBJ2-2 TRBV19 - ASSPQGERNTGELF
TRBJ1-3 TRBV7-7 - ASSPRPGPGNTIY
TRBJ1-2 TRBV29-1 - SVDLRTGDYGYT
TRBJ1-1 TRBV6-2/TRBV6-3 - ASSYSTPNTEAF
TRBJ1-3 TRBV12-3/TRBV12-4 - ASSPISGNTIY
TRBJ2-7 TRBV6-5 - ASSLLGDTYTYEQY
TRBJ1-5 TRBV4-2 - ASSEKLSLLPQH
TRBJ2-7 TRBV6-1 TRBD1 ASSPQTGADEQY
TRBJ2-7 TRBV14 - ASSHSRPSYEQY
TRBJ2-6 TRBV24-1 - ATSPGYSGANVLT
TRBJ2-5 TRBV20-1 - SAAVFRETQY
TRBJ1-5 TRBV12-5 - ASSLGTAYQPQH
TRBJ1-1 TRBV20-1 TRBD1 SVSTGPEAEAF
TRBJ2-3 TRBV10-3 - AISEGTYTDTQY
TRBJ1-6 TRBV25-1 TRBD1 ASRDRGYSNSPLH
TRBJ1-4 TRBV25-1 - ASGMAEKLF
TRBJ1-5 TRBV7-3 - ASSSRTSGVQH
TRBJ2-7 TRBV2 - AGGFSGYEQY
TRBJ1-1 TRBV12-3/TRBV12-4 - ASSYLRGQGIYTEAF
TRBJ1-5 TRBV7-2 - ASSPGWPGNQPQH
TRBJ1-1 TRBV7-9 - ASSQDTGSNTEAF
TRBJ1-2 TRBV7-2 - ASSAQGLRGYT
TRBJ1-1 TRBV6-5 - ASRFRTPGAEAF
TRBJ1-2 TRBV5-5 TRBD1 ASSLGTGLYYGYT
TRBJ1-1 TRBV6-5 - ASTPGGYTEAF
TRBJ1-1 TRBV6-5 - ASSYGNPWFEAF
TRBJ1-1 TRBV29-1 TRBD1 SRRTGTAEAF